Below, 25 T cell receptor beta chains from the same sample are listed, as sequenced in a study of blood T cell repertoires in COVID-19. TCRdb's table, derived via immunoSEQ multiplex PCR, lists solely in-frame clones and lacks some. The table has about 270,000 clones, approximately 91% seen once. The sequenced sample was peripheral blood. Every receptor here comes from a young adult with COVID-19, enrolled during active disease.

The chain is built from TRBV6-5 and TRBJ2-7; 10 bases agree with TRBD1. Per the germline V gene, CDR1 is MNHEY and CDR2 is SVGAGI. This CDR3 comprises 15 residues. J was trimmed by 5 bases and V by 6 bases; bases with no gene match: 10. CDR3 region: CASRGLGTGEHEQYF. CDR3 DNA: TGTGCCAGCAGAGGTCTAGGGACAGGGGAGCACGAGCAGTACTTC.

This chain connects TRBV5-1 to TRBJ1-2; maybe TRBD1 (5 bases). CDR3 length: 16 amino acids. The V end was cut by 7 bases, the J end by 6 bases, with 25 bases between. Germline V gene data show CDR1 as SGHRS and CDR2 as YFSETQ. CDR3 loop: CASGEVSGASIDGYTF. CDR3 DNA sequence: TGCGCCAGCGGGGAGGTGAGCGGGGCCAGCATCGATGGCTACACCTTC.

Remarks on this clone: Other DNA sequences within the sample encode an identical CDR3. The chain couples TRBV27 to TRBJ1-4, with TRBD1 matching over 8 bases. Germline lookup yields CDR1 MNHEY and CDR2 SMNVEV (reference sequence). The CDR3 extends over 13 amino acids. Germline trimming cut 6 bases from V and 4 bases from J; bases unmatched to any gene: 1. As DNA, the CDR3 is TGTGCCAGCAGACAGGGGGGTAATGAAAAACTGTTTTTT. Protein product: CASRQGGNEKLFF.

The gene calls are TRBV18 and TRBJ1-5; D is uncertain. CDR1 is KGHSH and CDR2 is LQKENI in the germline V gene. The CDR3 sequence is 14 residues long. V was pared by 3 bases and J by 4 bases, with 10 bases between. The CDR3 DNA is TGTGCCAGCTCACCTGCGGCCGTAAATCAGCCCCAGCATTTT. This translates into CASSPAAVNQPQHF.

The sample holds one count of this clone. This chain joins TRBV12-5 and TRBJ2-7; 7 bases line up with TRBD2. This CDR3 is 18 amino acids long. V was clipped by 1 base and J by 2 bases; unmatched bases: 14. The germline V gene has CDR1 LGHNT and CDR2 FRNRAP. The chain's CDR3 is CASGLAPRAGVTPYEQYF. DNA for the CDR3: TGTGCTAGTGGTTTGGCACCCCGGGCGGGAGTTACACCCTACGAGCAGTACTTC.

The genes are TRBV30 and TRBJ1-1, with D perhaps matching TRBD1 (6 bases). This CDR3 has 17 amino acids. Germline V gene data show CDR1 as GTSNPN and CDR2 as SVGIG (reference sequence). Between the trimmed V and J ends, which lost 2 bases and 0 bases, there was a span of 19 bases. The CDR3 sequence: CAWSRKAGDALNTEAFF. As DNA, the CDR3 is TGTGCCTGGAGTCGAAAGGCAGGGGACGCCCTGAACACTGAAGCTTTCTTT.

The chain combines TRBV5-1 with TRBJ1-4, with TRBD1 as a possible D gene (6 bases). V lost 0 bases and J lost 3, with 18 bases in between. Germline CDR1 reads SGHRS; CDR2 reads YFSETQ. The length of the CDR3 is 18 residues. In DNA, the CDR3 is TGCGCCAGCAGCTTGGACGGAACAGGGTCGGGGTCTAATGAAAAACTGTTTTTT. Protein product: CASSLDGTGSGSNEKLFF.

This clone has only one observation. This chain joins TRBV27 and TRBJ2-5; tentative D call: TRBD2 (5 bases). V lost 0 bases to trimming and J lost 4 bases, with 9 bases between them. Per germline, CDR1 MNHEY and CDR2 SMNVEV (reference sequence). The CDR3 contains 14 residues. The CDR3 region is CASSLSASLETQYF. CDR3 sequence (DNA): TGTGCCAGCAGTTTATCGGCTAGCTTAGAGACCCAGTACTTC.

This clone was detected once. This chain uses TRBV10-3 with TRBJ1-1, with no clear D. The CDR3 consists of 13 residues. CDR1 is ENHRY and CDR2 is SYGVKD in the germline V gene. The V end lost 2 bases, the J end lost 5 bases, and 9 bases lay between the germline ends. The DNA of the CDR3 is TGTGCCATCAGTGAGCCTCAAGCGACTGAAGCTTTCTTT. This sequence encodes CAISEPQATEAFF.

Note on this clone: This specimen includes other DNA sequences encoding the same CDR3. The rearrangement links TRBV27 to TRBJ2-3, with a weak D call TRBD2 (5 bases). Germline V gene data show CDR1 as MNHEY and CDR2 as SMNVEV (reference sequence). This CDR3 has 12 amino acids. V gave up 4 bases and J gave up 3 bases, with 5 bases separating them. The CDR3 loop is CASSSGTDTQYF. CDR3 nucleotides: TGTGCCAGCAGTTCGGGGACAGATACGCAGTATTTT.

In its sample, this clone was seen once. The CDR3 is CASSLPSAQRAYNEQFF. CDR3 nucleotide sequence: TGTGCCAGCAGTTTACCCTCCGCCCAGCGGGCCTACAATGAGCAGTTCTTC. The chain links TRBV27 to TRBJ2-1; possible D gene TRBD2, 6 bases. This CDR3 comprises 17 residues. V was clipped by 2 bases and J by 2 bases, with 16 bases between them. Germline loops: CDR1 MNHEY, CDR2 SMNVEV (reference sequence).

Only a few counts were recorded for this clone. The chain links TRBV2 to TRBJ1-6, with a weak D call TRBD1 (5 bases). The germline V gene encodes CDR1 SNHLY and CDR2 FYNNEI. The CDR3 runs to 14 residues. Deletions cut 2 bases from V and 7 bases from J, with 9 bases between. The CDR3 DNA reads TGTGCCAGCAGTGAACAGGGCGAGAATTCACCCCTCCACTTT. Protein sequence: CASSEQGENSPLHF.

The chain recombines TRBV5-4 with TRBJ2-5, with D possibly matching TRBD2 (6 bases). The CDR3 loop spans 18 amino acids. V was trimmed by 3 bases and J by 0 bases, leaving 21 bases between them. CDR1 is SGHNT and CDR2 is YYREEE in the germline V gene (reference sequence). CDR3 sequence: CASSSGVAGREDQETQYF. The CDR3 DNA sequence: TGTGCCAGCAGCTCCGGGGTGGCGGGCAGGGAGGACCAAGAGACCCAGTACTTC.

This chain joins TRBV9 and TRBJ1-2, with 8 bases fitting TRBD1. Trimming removed 3 bases from V and 2 bases from J; junction bases left unmatched: 9. The CDR3 totals 16 residues. Looked up from germline, CDR1 is SGDLS and CDR2 is YYNGEE. The CDR3 sequence is CASSDGGQDPNYGYTF. The CDR3 DNA follows: TGTGCCAGCAGCGACGGGGGACAGGACCCGAACTATGGCTACACCTTC.

The chain recombines TRBV5-1 with TRBJ2-5; 7 bases align to TRBD2. The CDR3 runs 15 residues. Unmatched junction bases numbered 7, after V lost 0 bases and J lost 5 bases. Germline V gene sequence: CDR1 SGHRS, CDR2 YFSETQ. CDR3 sequence: CASSLGSGGLETQYF. The CDR3, as DNA: TGCGCCAGCAGCTTGGGATCGGGAGGTCTGGAGACCCAGTACTTC.

The chain couples TRBV19 to TRBJ2-2; 7 positions match TRBD2. V shed 1 base and J 4 bases; nucleotides not matched to a gene: 0. Germline CDR1 reads LNHDA; CDR2 reads SQIVND (reference sequence). The CDR3 runs 14 residues. CDR3: CASSIGTSTGELFF. CDR3 nucleotides: TGTGCCAGTAGTATAGGGACTAGCACCGGGGAGCTGTTTTTT.

The chain recombines TRBV6-4 with TRBJ2-2, with 7 nucleotides matching TRBD2. V dropped 3 bases and J dropped 7; count of bases not matched to a gene: 2. CDR3 size: 13 residues. In germline, CDR1 is MRHNA, CDR2 SNTAGT. CDR3 sequence reads: CASSEREHGELFF. The CDR3 DNA follows: TGTGCCAGCAGTGAGCGGGAGCACGGGGAGCTGTTTTTT.

The chain recombines TRBV11-2 with TRBJ2-7; 8 bases map to TRBD1. In germline, CDR1 is SGHAT, CDR2 FQNNGV. The V gene end was trimmed by 1 base and the J gene end by 0 bases; junction bases not matched to a gene: 8. The CDR3 loop spans 17 amino acids. CDR3 protein: CASSLVGAGGLSYEQYF. Here the CDR3 DNA reads TGTGCCAGCAGCTTAGTCGGGGCAGGGGGCCTCTCCTACGAGCAGTACTTC.

V is TRBV6-5 and J is TRBJ2-7; D remains unclear. Trimming stripped 10 bases from V and 6 bases from J, with 10 bases between. This CDR3 region has 10 residues. The V gene's germline CDR1 is MNHEY and CDR2 SVGAGI. CDR3 sequence reads: CAIGEFEQYF. In DNA, the CDR3 is TGTGCCATCGGAGAATTCGAGCAGTACTTC.

This chain uses TRBV5-1 with TRBJ2-2, with 11 bases lining up with TRBD1. V lost 4 bases to trimming and J lost 5 bases; unmatched junction nucleotides: 4. The CDR3 loop spans 15 amino acids. Germline CDR1 SGHRS, CDR2 YFSETQ. CDR3 nucleotides: TGCGCCAGCAGCCAGGGACAGGGGGAGACCGGGGAGCTGTTTTTT. This translates into CASSQGQGETGELFF.

V gene TRBV5-1 combines with J gene TRBJ1-4, with D possibly being TRBD1 (6 bases). V was pared by 4 bases and J by 8 bases, with 18 bases between. The CDR3 runs to 15 residues. Germline CDR1 reads SGHRS; CDR2 reads YFSETQ. CDR3 loop: CASSHEETGLEKLFF. In DNA, the CDR3 is TGCGCCAGCAGCCACGAAGAGACAGGATTAGAAAAACTGTTTTTT.

The gene calls are TRBV4-1 and TRBJ1-2; 7 nucleotides align to TRBD1. This CDR3 contains 16 residues. CDR1 is MGHRA, CDR2 YSYEKL, per germline. The junction had 7 bases not matched to a gene; V was cut back by 1 base and J by 2 bases. The CDR3 loop is CASSQVPTGVNYGYTF. The DNA for the CDR3 is TGCGCCAGCAGCCAAGTTCCCACAGGGGTCAACTATGGCTACACCTTC.

This chain uses TRBV9 with TRBJ2-1, with 11 bases lining up with TRBD2. This CDR3 region has 15 residues. Germline CDR1 and CDR2: SGDLS and YYNGEE. Trimming took 4 bases from V and 6 from J; bases not matched to a gene: 6. CDR3 nucleotide sequence: TGTGCCAGCAGCCCGAGACTAGCGGGGTCCAATGAGCAGTTCTTC. This encodes CASSPRLAGSNEQFF.

In nucleotides, the CDR3 is TGTGCCAGTAGTATAGGGGCTAGCGGGAGTTCCCGAGAGACCCAGTACTTC. As protein: CASSIGASGSSRETQYF. The genes are TRBV19 and TRBJ2-5; 10 bases are shared with TRBD2. The J segment lost 4 bases and the V segment lost 1 base, leaving 9 bases of the junction unmatched. CDR3 length: 17 amino acids. CDR1 and CDR2 (germline): LNHDA, SQIVND (reference sequence).

This chain links TRBV4-3 with TRBJ2-4; TRBD2 might be the D (5 bases). Germline CDR1 LGHNA, CDR2 YSLEER. The CDR3 has 15 residues. V was shortened by 0 bases and J by 5 bases, with 11 bases between the two germline ends. CDR3 residues: CASSQDRRIENIQYF. The CDR3 DNA is TGCGCCAGCAGCCAAGATAGGAGGATTGAAAACATTCAGTACTTC.